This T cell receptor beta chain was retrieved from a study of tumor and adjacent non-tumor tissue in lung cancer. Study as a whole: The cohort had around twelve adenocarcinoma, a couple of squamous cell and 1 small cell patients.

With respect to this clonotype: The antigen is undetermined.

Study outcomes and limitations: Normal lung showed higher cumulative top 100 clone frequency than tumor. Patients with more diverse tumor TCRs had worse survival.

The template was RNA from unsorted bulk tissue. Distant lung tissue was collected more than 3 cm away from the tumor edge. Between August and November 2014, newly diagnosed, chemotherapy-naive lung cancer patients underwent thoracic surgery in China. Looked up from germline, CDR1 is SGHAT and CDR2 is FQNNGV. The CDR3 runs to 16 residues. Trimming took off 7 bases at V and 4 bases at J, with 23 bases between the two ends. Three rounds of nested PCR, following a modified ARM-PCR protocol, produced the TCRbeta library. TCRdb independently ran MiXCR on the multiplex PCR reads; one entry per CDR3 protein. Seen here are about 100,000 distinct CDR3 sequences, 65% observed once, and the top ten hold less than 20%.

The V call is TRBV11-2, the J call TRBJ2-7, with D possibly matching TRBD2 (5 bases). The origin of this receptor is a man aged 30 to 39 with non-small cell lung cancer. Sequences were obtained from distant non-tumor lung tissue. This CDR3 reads CASTPDPTRGHYEQYF. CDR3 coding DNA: TGTGCCAGCACCCCAGACCCTACTCGCGGGCATTACGAGCAGTACTTC.